The clone carrying this T cell receptor (beta chain) turned up a few times. What it binds is unknown. Stated treatment: oral pan-JAK inhibitor, 5-10 mg twice daily. The CDR3 extends over 12 amino acids. Germline lookup yields CDR1 GTSNPN and CDR2 SVGIG (reference sequence). Trimming at V came to 7 bases and at J to 2 bases, leaving 3 bases not matched to a gene. The data were taken from a study of CD8+ T cells in alopecia areata. RNA extraction was followed by reverse transcription into cDNA, which acted as the sequencing template. TCRdb keeps only in-frame clones here, not all; method: immunoSEQ multiplex PCR. Of about 120,000 clones listed, 58% are singletons. Findings of the study overall: Lesional scalp, especially alopecia totalis/universalis, showed higher clonality than normal scalp.

This chain joins TRBV30 and TRBJ1-2; 8 positions agree with TRBD1. Specimen: CD8+ T cells sorted from blood, collected at week 4, from a patient treated with tofacitinib. The source of this sequence is a human donor with alopecia areata. CDR3 sequence: CASTGVNYGYTF. For the CDR3, the DNA is TGTGCCTCGACAGGGGTGAACTATGGCTACACCTTC.